A selection of T cell receptor beta chains follows, all from one sample in a study of siplizumab effects on memory and regulatory T cells. Produced via immunoSEQ multiplex PCR; TCRdb's table is partial and in-frame only. Of about 85,000 clones listed, 95% are singletons. Sequenced sample: CD8+ T cells sorted from blood. These receptors came from a human donor in good health. Both conserved end residues are part of each CDR3. Fields, in order: V gene, clone size, J gene, D gene, CDR3 protein, CDR3 DNA. A D gene is named only where the DNA matches it firmly. The size of a clone is reported for some rows only, either as once, few or many, or as a class for expanded clones.

TRBV7-9	.	TRBJ2-7	TRBD2	CASSSSSGVGSYEQYF	TGTGCCAGCAGCTCCTCTAGCGGGGTCGGTTCCTACGAGCAGTACTTC
TRBV4-1	.	TRBJ1-4	TRBD1	CASSQGDRVEKLFF	TGCGCCAGCAGCCAAGGGGACAGGGTCGAAAAACTGTTTTTT
TRBV30	.	TRBJ1-1	.	CAWSVGGSGTEAFF	TGTGCCTGGAGTGTAGGCGGCTCAGGCACTGAAGCTTTCTTT
TRBV27	.	TRBJ2-6	.	CASSYLVPIPLDRDSSGANVLTF	TGTGCCAGCAGTTATCTTGTCCCTATCCCCCTTGACAGGGACTCATCTGGGGCCAACGTCCTGACTTTC
TRBV30	.	TRBJ1-2	.	CAWSPDSYGYTF	TGTGCCTGGAGTCCGGACAGCTATGGCTACACCTTC
TRBV9	.	TRBJ2-5	TRBD2	CASSVAGSSGETQYF	TGTGCCAGCAGCGTAGCCGGTTCTAGCGGGGAGACCCAGTACTTC
TRBV7-6	once	TRBJ2-3	.	CASSLDASILNTQYF	TGTGCCAGCAGCTTAGACGCTAGTATCCTAAATACGCAGTATTTT
TRBV4-1	.	TRBJ2-1	.	CASSLSVSSYNEQFF	TGCGCCAGCAGCCTTAGCGTTAGCTCCTACAATGAGCAGTTCTTC
TRBV27	.	TRBJ2-7	TRBD1	CASSWGTGATYEQYF	TGTGCCAGCAGTTGGGGGACAGGGGCGACCTACGAGCAGTACTTC
TRBV27	once	TRBJ2-7	.	CASSLRQLSYEQYF	TGTGCCAGCAGTTTAAGACAACTTAGCTACGAGCAGTACTTC
TRBV21-1	once	TRBJ1-1	.	CASRAMGQMNTEAFF	TGTGCCAGCAGGGCGATGGGACAGATGAACACTGAAGCTTTCTTT
TRBV4-1	.	TRBJ2-7	.	CASSQEVGARQYEQYF	TGCGCCAGCAGCCAAGAAGTAGGGGCACGACAATACGAGCAGTACTTC
TRBV14	.	TRBJ1-4	.	CASSQWQGNEKLFF	TGTGCCAGCAGCCAATGGCAGGGTAATGAAAAACTGTTTTTT
TRBV6-5	.	TRBJ1-1	.	CASSVFGEYTEAFF	TGTGCCAGCAGTGTTTTCGGGGAGTACACTGAAGCTTTCTTT
TRBV13	.	TRBJ2-1	TRBD1	CASSLQQGSHNEQFF	TGTGCCAGCAGCTTACAACAGGGGTCCCACAATGAGCAGTTCTTC
TRBV19	.	TRBJ2-5	TRBD2	CASSPGTTYWGTQYF	TGTGCCAGTAGCCCCGGGACTACCTACTGGGGGACCCAGTACTTC
TRBV7-8	.	TRBJ1-1	.	CASSLGSNTEAFF	TGTGCCAGCAGCTTAGGGTCGAACACTGAAGCTTTCTTT
TRBV6-6	once	TRBJ2-3	.	CASSLQTTDTQYF	TGTGCCAGCAGCTTACAGACCACAGATACGCAGTATTTT
TRBV6-5	.	TRBJ2-7	TRBD2	CASSRSSGNEQYF	TGTGCCAGCAGTCGGTCTAGCGGGAACGAGCAGTACTTC
TRBV27	once	TRBJ2-2	.	CASSSGVGTGELFF	TGTGCCAGCAGTTCAGGGGTTGGCACCGGGGAGCTGTTTTTT
TRBV5-1	.	TRBJ2-3	.	CASSFGQGRDTQYF	TGCGCCAGCAGCTTTGGCCAGGGACGGGATACGCAGTATTTT
TRBV6-1	.	TRBJ2-7	.	CASTNFWGFSYEQYF	TGTGCCAGCACCAATTTCTGGGGGTTCTCCTACGAGCAGTACTTC
TRBV10-2	.	TRBJ2-3	.	CASSWTHLDTQYF	TGCGCCAGCAGTTGGACCCACTTAGATACGCAGTATTTT
TRBV5-1	.	TRBJ2-5	.	CASSPPSEETQYF	TGCGCCAGCAGCCCGCCCAGCGAAGAGACCCAGTACTTC
TRBV10-3	once	TRBJ1-1	.	CAISELGKGLNTEAFF	TGTGCCATCAGTGAGTTAGGGAAGGGTTTGAACACTGAAGCTTTCTTT
TRBV9	.	TRBJ1-5	TRBD1	CASSPGQGSGNQPQHF	TGTGCCAGCAGCCCCGGACAGGGGTCTGGCAATCAGCCCCAGCATTTT
TRBV28	.	TRBJ1-1	.	CASSSNVLNTEAFF	TGTGCCAGCAGTTCTAATGTACTGAACACTGAAGCTTTCTTT
TRBV28	.	TRBJ2-3	TRBD1	CASSFPRGLDTQYF	TGTGCCAGCAGTTTCCCCAGGGGGTTGGATACGCAGTATTTT
TRBV6-5	.	TRBJ2-5	.	CASSYSMGGETQYF	TGTGCCAGCAGTTACTCGATGGGCGGGGAGACCCAGTACTTC
TRBV28	.	TRBJ2-7	.	CASSPIGEHYEQYF	TGTGCCAGCAGTCCCATTGGCGAGCACTACGAGCAGTACTTC
TRBV19	once	TRBJ2-1	TRBD2	CATASGAYNEQFF	TGTGCCACCGCTAGCGGAGCCTACAATGAGCAGTTCTTC
TRBV7-6	.	TRBJ1-1	.	CATTGLDTEAFF	TGTGCCACCACAGGGTTGGACACTGAAGCTTTCTTT
TRBV2	once	TRBJ1-2	.	CATPTMTDTFKGGYTF	TGTGCCACCCCGACCATGACGGACACCTTTAAGGGGGGCTACACCTTC
TRBV7-9	.	TRBJ1-2	.	CASSLGSDTYYGYTF	TGTGCCAGCAGCTTAGGTTCGGACACCTACTATGGCTACACCTTC
TRBV27	.	TRBJ2-7	.	CASRRGGSSYEQYF	TGTGCCAGCAGACGGGGAGGCAGCTCCTACGAGCAGTACTTC
TRBV9	.	TRBJ1-3	.	CASSIGGSGNTIYF	TGTGCCAGCAGCATAGGGGGCTCTGGAAACACCATATATTTT
TRBV14	.	TRBJ2-1	.	CASSQDLGKDNEQFF	TGTGCCAGCAGCCAAGATCTGGGCAAAGACAATGAGCAGTTCTTC
TRBV5-5	.	TRBJ2-2	.	CASSNREWNTGELFF	TGTGCCAGCAGCAACAGGGAATGGAACACCGGGGAGCTGTTTTTT
TRBV27	.	TRBJ2-5	TRBD1	CASSLGQASKTQYF	TGTGCCAGCAGTTTAGGACAGGCCTCGAAGACCCAGTACTTC
TRBV11-2	.	TRBJ2-7	TRBD2	CASSYNSGRSYEQYF	TGTGCCAGCAGTTACAACAGCGGGAGAAGCTACGAGCAGTACTTC
TRBV6-5	.	TRBJ1-1	.	CASSYSWRTEAFF	TGTGCCAGCAGTTACTCGTGGCGGACTGAAGCTTTCTTT
TRBV7-2	.	TRBJ2-5	.	CASSLAPGKETQYF	TGTGCCAGCAGCTTAGCTCCGGGAAAAGAGACCCAGTACTTC
TRBV7-8	.	TRBJ2-1	TRBD1	CASSPGTGWLGNEQFF	TGTGCCAGCAGCCCTGGGACAGGGTGGCTTGGGAATGAGCAGTTCTTC
TRBV7-2	.	TRBJ2-7	.	CASSLGTGYYEQYF	TGTGCCAGCAGCTTAGGTACAGGATATTACGAGCAGTACTTC